This T cell receptor (beta chain) was obtained from a study of cytomegalovirus exposure and HLA in healthy donors. A multiplex PCR was run with 60 Vbeta primers and 13 Jbeta primers. Profiling relied on immunoSEQ multiplex PCR, and the TCRdb table lists in-frame clones only, not all of them. The table lists 100,000 to 150,000 clones, roughly a tenth of them singletons. Many counts were recorded for this clone. Antigen: not known. V was pared by 5 bases and J by 2 bases, with 5 bases of the junction left unmatched. The CDR3 spans 15 residues. Germline V gives CDR1 SGHRS, CDR2 YFSETQ. Study results and caveats: Exclusion applied to some V segments, including TRBV6-2 and TRBV6-3, as they were indistinguishable. In a later analysis, at a false discovery rate of 0.05, roughly 16,000 TCR beta sequences matched HLA alleles.

Sequenced input: PBMCs. This chain uses TRBV5-1 with TRBJ2-3; TRBD1 agrees at 10 bases. The clonotype comes from a woman aged 18-35 years in good health and CMV-seropositive. Written as DNA, the CDR3 is TGCGCCAGCAGAGGACAGGGGGGAAACACAGATACGCAGTATTTT. Amino acid sequence: CASRGQGGNTDTQYF.